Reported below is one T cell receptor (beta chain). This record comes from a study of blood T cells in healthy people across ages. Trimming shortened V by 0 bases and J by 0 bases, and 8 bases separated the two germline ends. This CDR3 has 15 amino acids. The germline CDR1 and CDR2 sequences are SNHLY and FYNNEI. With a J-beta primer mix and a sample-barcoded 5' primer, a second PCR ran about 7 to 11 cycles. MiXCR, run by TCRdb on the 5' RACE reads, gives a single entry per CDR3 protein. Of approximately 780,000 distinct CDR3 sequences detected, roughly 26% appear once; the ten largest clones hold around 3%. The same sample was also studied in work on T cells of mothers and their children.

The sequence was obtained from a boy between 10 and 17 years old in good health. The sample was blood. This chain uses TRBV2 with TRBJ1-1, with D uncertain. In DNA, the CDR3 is TGTGCCAGCAGTGAAGCCCGGAACATGAACACTGAAGCTTTCTTT. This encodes CASSEARNMNTEAFF.